The rows below give T cell receptor beta chains drawn from one sample of a study of blood T cell repertoires in COVID-19. TCRdb's copy holds only in-frame clones and misses some; the assay was immunoSEQ multiplex PCR. The repertoire holds 250,000 to 350,000 clones, with 80% to 85% as singletons. The material sequenced was peripheral blood. The receptors derive from a person in their 70s with COVID-19, enrolled during active disease. Each CDR3 is given with its conserved first and last residue. The D gene is left open where the match is weak. The size of a clone is reported for some rows only, either as once, few or many, or as a class for expanded clones.

-	TRBJ2-7	TRBV18	-	CASSPRQADYEQYF	TGTGCCAGCTCACCTCGACAAGCAGACTACGAGCAGTACTTC
-	TRBJ2-5	TRBV28	-	CASSLARGRSQETQYF	TGTGCCAGCAGTTTAGCGCGGGGACGGTCCCAAGAGACCCAGTACTTC
-	TRBJ1-6	TRBV27	-	CASSSLVVEVAPLHF	TGTGCCAGCAGTTCTTTGGTTGTTGAGGTGGCACCCCTCCACTTT
-	TRBJ1-1	TRBV5-4	-	CASSLWRHTEAFF	TGTGCCAGCAGCTTGTGGCGGCACACTGAAGCTTTCTTT
-	TRBJ2-7	TRBV29-1	TRBD2	CSVEDPVGTSGTYEQYF	TGCAGCGTTGAAGACCCAGTCGGGACTAGCGGAACCTACGAGCAGTACTTC
-	TRBJ1-2	TRBV10-3	-	CAISPQGNYGYTF	TGTGCCATCAGCCCCCAGGGAAACTATGGCTACACCTTC
-	TRBJ2-2	TRBV7-2	TRBD2	CASSLGGRATGELFF	TGTGCCAGCAGCTTAGGAGGGAGGGCCACCGGGGAGCTGTTTTTT
-	TRBJ1-5	TRBV19	TRBD1	CATNRGQGYSNQPQHF	TGTGCCACTAACCGGGGACAGGGGTATAGCAATCAGCCCCAGCATTTT
once	TRBJ1-5	TRBV3-1/TRBV3-2	-	CASSRRGGNQPQHF	TGTGCCAGCAGCCGACGGGGGGGCAATCAGCCCCAGCATTTT
-	TRBJ2-1	TRBV27	TRBD2	CASSYGLAGNNEQFF	TGTGCCAGCAGTTACGGACTAGCGGGAAACAATGAGCAGTTCTTC
once	TRBJ1-6	TRBV3-1/TRBV3-2	-	CASSQPRGTNLSLHF	TGTGCCAGCAGCCAACCCCGAGGGACAAATCTGTCCCTCCACTTT
-	TRBJ1-1	TRBV4-2	-	CASSQHGGNTEAFF	TGTGCCAGCAGCCAACACGGGGGGAACACTGAAGCTTTCTTT
-	TRBJ2-7	TRBV28	-	CASRGLPRNEQYF	TGTGCCAGCAGAGGACTTCCAAGGAACGAGCAGTACTTC
-	TRBJ2-7	TRBV9	-	CASSTGQSSYEQYF	TGTGCCAGCAGCACCGGACAGTCCTCCTACGAGCAGTACTTC
-	TRBJ1-1	TRBV4-3	-	CASSRNRDTEAFF	TGCGCCAGCAGCAGAAACAGGGACACTGAAGCTTTCTTT
-	TRBJ2-7	TRBV7-2	-	CASSLVVGVNEQYF	TGTGCCAGCAGCTTAGTTGTAGGGGTGAACGAGCAGTACTTC
-	TRBJ2-1	TRBV5-4	TRBD2	CASSLDVSGINEQFF	TGTGCCAGCAGCTTGGATGTTAGCGGGATAAATGAGCAGTTCTTC
once	TRBJ1-5	TRBV4-2	-	CASSDTLNQPQHF	TGTGCCAGCAGCGACACCCTGAATCAGCCCCAGCATTTT
-	TRBJ1-1	TRBV3-1/TRBV3-2	-	CASSQALGGRVTEAFF	TGTGCCAGCAGCCAAGCCCTAGGAGGGCGAGTAACTGAAGCTTTCTTT
-	TRBJ2-2	TRBV5-1	TRBD2	CARSWAGGNTGELFF	TGCGCCCGCAGCTGGGCGGGGGGGAACACCGGGGAGCTGTTTTTT
-	TRBJ1-4	TRBV7-9	TRBD1	CASGGEDREYEKLFF	TGTGCCAGCGGCGGAGAGGACAGGGAGTATGAAAAACTGTTTTTT
few	TRBJ2-7	TRBV11-2	TRBD2	CASSGRTSGGYEQYF	TGTGCCAGCAGCGGTAGGACTAGCGGGGGCTACGAGCAGTACTTC
few	TRBJ2-2	TRBV5-5	TRBD1	CASSLAVGTGFFPGELFF	TGTGCCAGCAGCTTGGCCGTCGGGACAGGGTTCTTCCCCGGGGAGCTGTTTTTT
-	TRBJ2-1	TRBV28	TRBD1	CASSPDRGKNNEQFF	TGTGCCAGCAGTCCTGACAGGGGGAAAAACAATGAGCAGTTCTTC
-	TRBJ2-1	TRBV15	-	CATSEGHIEQFF	TGTGCCACCAGCGAAGGACATATTGAGCAGTTCTTC
-	TRBJ2-3	TRBV9	TRBD2	CASSELAGGRRTDTQYF	TGTGCCAGCAGCGAATTAGCGGGAGGACGACGCACAGATACGCAGTATTTT
-	TRBJ1-2	TRBV28	TRBD1	CASRSTFGTGGASYGYTF	TGTGCCAGCAGATCCACCTTTGGGACAGGGGGCGCATCCTATGGCTACACCTTC
-	TRBJ2-5	TRBV19	TRBD2	CASSIVSGGARAETQYF	TGTGCCAGTAGTATAGTCAGCGGGGGGGCCAGGGCGGAGACCCAGTACTTC
-	TRBJ2-7	TRBV4-3	TRBD1	CASSQGQASSYEQYF	TGCGCCAGCAGCCAGGGACAGGCTAGCTCCTACGAGCAGTACTTC
-	TRBJ1-1	TRBV4-1	-	CASSQEGGHPNTEAFF	TGCGCCAGCAGCCAAGAAGGCGGGCACCCGAACACTGAAGCTTTCTTT
-	TRBJ1-3	TRBV11-2	-	CASSPQGAGNTIYF	TGTGCCAGCAGCCCCCAAGGGGCCGGAAACACCATATATTTT
-	TRBJ1-5	TRBV19	-	CASSIFGGESGKPQHF	TGTGCCAGTAGTATTTTTGGGGGCGAATCAGGAAAGCCCCAGCATTTT
once	TRBJ2-4	TRBV7-9	TRBD1	CASSRGQVLLAKNIQYF	TGTGCCAGCAGCAGGGGACAGGTCCTATTAGCCAAAAACATTCAGTACTTC
-	TRBJ2-7	TRBV13	TRBD1	CASSLATGGAYEQYF	TGTGCCAGCAGCTTAGCCACAGGGGGCGCCTACGAGCAGTACTTC
-	TRBJ2-2	TRBV13	TRBD1	CASSVRGLNTGELFF	TGTGCCAGCAGCGTCAGGGGGCTTAACACCGGGGAGCTGTTTTTT
-	TRBJ1-5	TRBV30	-	CAWSPDSQPQHF	TGTGCCTGGAGTCCGGACAGCCAGCCCCAGCATTTT
-	TRBJ1-4	TRBV5-1	-	CASSSELTNEKLFF	TGCGCCAGCAGCTCTGAACTAACTAATGAAAAACTGTTTTTT
-	TRBJ2-3	TRBV10-3	-	CAIRGADTNTQYF	TGTGCCATCAGGGGGGCAGATACCAATACGCAGTATTTT
few	TRBJ1-4	TRBV28	-	CATPGGADEKLFF	TGTGCCACGCCGGGGGGCGCGGATGAAAAACTGTTTTTT
-	TRBJ1-2	TRBV6-5	TRBD1	CASRPGTGASYGYTF	TGTGCCAGCAGACCCGGGACAGGGGCATCCTATGGCTACACCTTC
few	TRBJ1-4	TRBV5-3	TRBD1	CARSSGPGTGEEDEKLFF	TGTGCCAGAAGCTCCGGTCCCGGGACAGGGGAGGAGGATGAAAAACTGTTTTTT
-	TRBJ2-2	TRBV6-2/TRBV6-3	-	CASSLRVGELFF	TGTGCCAGCAGTTTGAGGGTCGGGGAGCTGTTTTTT
-	TRBJ1-1	TRBV30	TRBD1	CAWLSRDRGRLAFF	TGTGCCTGGTTAAGCCGGGACAGGGGGCGCTTGGCTTTCTTT
-	TRBJ1-4	TRBV7-9	-	CASSPGRGMREKLFF	TGTGCCAGCAGTCCTGGGCGGGGGATGCGTGAAAAACTGTTTTTT
-	TRBJ1-2	TRBV7-9	-	CASSVIGQGGYGYTF	TGTGCCAGCAGCGTGATTGGGCAGGGCGGCTATGGCTACACCTTC
-	TRBJ2-2	TRBV5-1	-	CASSKAQGRTGELFF	TGCGCCAGCAGCAAGGCCCAGGGAAGGACCGGGGAGCTGTTTTTT
many	TRBJ1-4	TRBV11-2	-	CASSLPQAGRNEKLFF	TGTGCCAGCAGCTTACCTCAGGCAGGTCGTAATGAAAAACTGTTTTTT
once	TRBJ1-1	TRBV18	TRBD1	CASSPGTANTEAFF	TGTGCCAGCTCACCCGGGACAGCGAACACTGAAGCTTTCTTT
-	TRBJ2-3	TRBV10-3	-	CAISEPSGGNTDTQYF	TGTGCCATCAGTGAGCCGTCGGGCGGGAACACAGATACGCAGTATTTT
few	TRBJ1-4	TRBV19	-	CASSISAAAQSATNEKLFF	TGTGCCAGTAGTATCTCAGCGGCAGCCCAAAGTGCAACTAATGAAAAACTGTTTTTT